The following is a T cell receptor (beta chain) sequence with its context. These data come from a study of blood T cell repertoires in COVID-19. V lost 4 bases and J lost 2, with 11 bases in between. Germline-derived CDR1 and CDR2 are MDHEN and SYDVKM. The CDR3 consists of 14 residues. This table comes from immunoSEQ multiplex PCR, and its TCRdb copy is limited to in-frame clones, with some not included. The top ten clones hold roughly 5% of a sample with about 220,000 clones, roughly four fifths of them seen once. The chain employs TRBV28 and TRBJ1-2; no clear D gene. The TCR was taken from a woman aged 50 to 60 who had been exposed to COVID-19. Sequencing input: PBMCs or T cells enriched from blood (not recorded which). The CDR3 DNA reads TGTGCCAGCAGTTCGCTACAGAGAAACTATGGCTACACCTTC. It encodes CASSSLQRNYGYTF.